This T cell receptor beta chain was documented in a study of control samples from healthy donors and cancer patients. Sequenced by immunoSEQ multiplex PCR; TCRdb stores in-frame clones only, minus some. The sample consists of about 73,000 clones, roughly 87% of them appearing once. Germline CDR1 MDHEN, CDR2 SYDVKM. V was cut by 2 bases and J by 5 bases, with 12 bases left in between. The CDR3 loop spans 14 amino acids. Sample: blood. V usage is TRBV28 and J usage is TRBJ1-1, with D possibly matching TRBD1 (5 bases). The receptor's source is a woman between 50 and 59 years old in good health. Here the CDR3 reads CASSLKTYRTEAFF. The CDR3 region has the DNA TGTGCCAGCAGTTTAAAGACCTACAGGACTGAAGCTTTCTTT. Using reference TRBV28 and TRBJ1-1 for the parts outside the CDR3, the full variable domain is DVKVTQSSRYLVKRTGEKVFLECVQDMDHENMFWYRQDPGLGLRLIYFSYDVKMKEKGDIPEGYSVSREKKERFSLILESASTNQTSMYLCASSLKTYRTEAFFGQGTRLTVV.